A selection of T cell receptor beta chains follows, all from one sample in a study of response to subunit inactivated influenza vaccine. In TCRdb, the RT-PCR reads were re-called with MiXCR into one record per CDR3 protein. The table records over 400,000 distinct CDR3 sequences, 10% to 15% of them present only once. The specimen comprised PBMCs from blood, sampled 45 days after vaccination. The receptors here all came from a man between 50 and 59 years old who received an inactivated influenza vaccine. Both conserved end residues are part of each CDR3. A D gene is named only where the DNA matches it firmly. The size of a clone is reported for some rows only, either as once, few or many, or as a class for expanded clones.

>TRBJ2-7|many|TRBV10-3|-
CAISESRGTYEQYF
TGTGCCATCAGTGAGTCGAGGGGTACCTACGAGCAGTACTTC
>TRBJ1-4|-|TRBV5-5|-
CASSPGPRGEKLFF
TGTGCCAGCAGCCCCGGACCACGGGGTGAAAAACTGTTTTTT
>TRBJ2-7|-|TRBV15|TRBD1
CATSRVPGGAYEQYF
TGTGCCACCAGCAGAGTCCCAGGGGGCGCCTACGAGCAGTACTTC
>TRBJ2-3|few|TRBV2|TRBD2
CASSGASGSADTQYF
TGTGCCAGCAGTGGGGCTAGCGGGAGCGCAGATACGCAGTATTTT
>TRBJ1-1|many|TRBV9|-
CASSGDTSEAFF
TGTGCCAGCAGCGGCGACACCTCTGAAGCTTTCTTT
>TRBJ2-1|many|TRBV5-1|-
CASSYMGSYNEQFF
TGCGCCAGCAGTTATATGGGTTCCTACAATGAGCAGTTCTTC
>TRBJ2-7|-|TRBV6-2/TRBV6-3|-
CASSYSPWAHSYEQYF
TGTGCCAGCAGTTACTCGCCGTGGGCGCACTCCTACGAGCAGTACTTC
>TRBJ2-3|few|TRBV20-1|TRBD2
CSASGLAGGPGTDTQYF
TGCAGTGCTAGTGGACTAGCGGGAGGGCCTGGCACAGATACGCAGTATTTT
>TRBJ1-1|-|TRBV5-6|-
CAMGPRRYTEAFF
TGTGCCATGGGCCCCCGACGCTACACTGAAGCTTTCTTT
>TRBJ2-5|-|TRBV6-5|-
CASGNLALQETQYF
TGTGCCAGCGGTAACCTGGCGCTTCAAGAGACCCAGTACTTC
>TRBJ2-1|few|TRBV4-3|-
CASSQVRREYNEQFF
TGCGCCAGCAGCCAAGTTCGCAGGGAGTACAATGAGCAGTTCTTC
>TRBJ1-4|-|TRBV6-2/TRBV6-3|-
CASKAGTVNNEKLFF
TGTGCCAGCAAAGCCGGGACGGTGAATAATGAAAAACTGTTTTTT
>TRBJ2-3|few|TRBV6-5|-
CASSYSTGTTDTQYF
TGTGCCAGCAGTTACTCCACAGGGACCACAGATACGCAGTATTTT
>TRBJ1-2|few|TRBV4-3|-
CASSQDSSNYGYTF
TGCGCCAGCAGCCAAGATTCCAGTAACTATGGCTACACCTTC
>TRBJ2-1|many|TRBV5-1|TRBD1
CASSRTGANNEQFF
TGCGCCAGCAGCAGGACAGGGGCGAACAATGAGCAGTTCTTC
>TRBJ1-5|many|TRBV12-3/TRBV12-4|-
CASSLQGDQPQHF
TGTGCCAGCAGTTTACAGGGTGATCAGCCCCAGCATTTT
>TRBJ2-2|few|TRBV6-1|TRBD2
CASSRLARDTGELFF
TGTGCCAGCAGCCGACTAGCGAGGGACACCGGGGAGCTGTTTTTT
>TRBJ2-2|few|TRBV6-5|TRBD2
CASSYTGRDTGELFF
TGTGCCAGCAGTTACACCGGGAGGGACACCGGGGAGCTGTTTTTT
>TRBJ2-5|few|TRBV12-3/TRBV12-4|-
CASSLGQGGQETQYF
TGTGCCAGCAGTTTAGGGCAGGGAGGCCAAGAGACCCAGTACTTC
>TRBJ2-5|-|TRBV9|TRBD2
CASSPRTSGSGAQYF
TGTGCCAGCAGCCCTCGGACTAGCGGGAGCGGGGCCCAGTACTTC
>TRBJ2-6|-|TRBV27|-
CASSSLRGGSSGANVLTF
TGTGCCAGCAGTTCCCTCAGGGGAGGCAGCTCTGGGGCCAACGTCCTGACTTTC
>TRBJ2-7|few|TRBV12-3/TRBV12-4|-
CASSFSADGEQYF
TGTGCCAGCAGTTTTTCGGCCGACGGGGAGCAGTACTTC
>TRBJ2-7|few|TRBV14|-
CASSQDRIEQYF
TGTGCCAGCAGCCAAGATCGGATCGAGCAGTACTTC
>TRBJ2-7|once|TRBV4-3|-
CASSQGIRGSYEQYF
TGCGCCAGCAGCCAAGGTATCAGGGGCTCCTACGAGCAGTACTTC
>TRBJ1-1|many|TRBV12-3/TRBV12-4|TRBD1
CASSLAGQRNTEAFF
TGTGCCAGCAGTTTAGCGGGACAGCGGAACACTGAAGCTTTCTTT
>TRBJ2-7|many|TRBV12-3/TRBV12-4|-
CASSLSYAYEQYF
TGTGCCAGCAGTTTATCTTATGCCTACGAGCAGTACTTC
>TRBJ1-5|many|TRBV20-1|TRBD1
CSARDQGGASNQPQHF
TGCAGTGCTAGAGACCAGGGGGGGGCTAGCAATCAGCCCCAGCATTTT
>TRBJ2-7|-|TRBV7-9|TRBD1
CAVTPGTGGFEQYF
TGTGCCGTAACACCCGGGACAGGGGGCTTCGAGCAGTACTTC